This entry is about one TCR beta chain. Germline lookup yields CDR1 MNHNS and CDR2 SASEGT. The CDR3 spans 14 residues. V was clipped by 1 base and J by 7 bases; unmatched bases: 4. The data originate from a study of blood T cell repertoires in COVID-19. At the level of the study: Sites across the United States, Italy and Spain contributed samples from acute and convalescent COVID-19. PBMCs, B-cell-depleted T cells, or T cells were the source of the cDNA or gDNA that made up the material.

In the source study's methods: Amplification of reference gene primers was used by the study to estimate nucleated cell counts. The protocol was immunoSEQ multiplex PCR, while the TCRdb copy is restricted to in-frame clones and leaves out a portion. V and J calls plus clone size are reproduced from that table; the DNA served to infer D and trimming. This sample has fewer than 35,000 clones, with about 89% found just once. The chain couples TRBV6-1 to TRBJ2-4; TRBD2 aligns across 7 bases. The sequenced sample was peripheral blood. This TCR was recovered from a human donor with active COVID-19. The donor label of this sample is uncertain. CDR3 region: CASSEGGGTNIQYF. CDR3 nucleotide sequence: TGTGCCAGCAGTGAAGGGGGAGGGACTAACATTCAGTACTTC.